These T cell receptor beta chains were read from a single sample in a study of T cell responses to AZD1222 COVID-19 vaccine. Using immunoSEQ multiplex PCR, the repertoire was profiled, and TCRdb retains in-frame clones only, with some absent. The table shows about 120,000 clones, with roughly 90% occurring only once. The source was peripheral blood, collected on day 0 of AZD1222 vaccination. These receptors were obtained from an adult in good health. The CDR3 runs from the conserved cysteine through the conserved F or W. The D gene is left open where the match is weak.

v_gene	d_gene	j_gene	len	CDR3aa
TRBV6-2/TRBV6-3	NA	TRBJ2-3	16	CASSYGSEGGTDTQYF
TRBV29-1	TRBD1	TRBJ2-3	14	CSGSMTGGTDTQYF
TRBV6-2/TRBV6-3	TRBD1	TRBJ2-7	17	CASSYSSYGDRVNEQYF
TRBV4-3	TRBD2	TRBJ2-7	13	CASSRGLGGEQYF
TRBV6-2/TRBV6-3	TRBD1	TRBJ1-5	16	CASSLRGTNSNQPQHF
TRBV11-2	NA	TRBJ1-2	15	CASSLVPNTNYGYTF
TRBV10-3	TRBD1	TRBJ1-1	14	CAISGGQVNTEAFF
TRBV7-2	TRBD1	TRBJ1-5	15	CASSAYRGGNQPQHF
TRBV19	NA	TRBJ1-2	13	CASRLSVAGGYTF
TRBV28	NA	TRBJ2-3	16	CASSPLNRAVADTQYF
TRBV10-3	TRBD2	TRBJ2-1	14	CAISASGSYNEQFF
TRBV4-3	NA	TRBJ2-3	13	CASSQVTRDTQYF
TRBV15	TRBD1	TRBJ2-7	13	CATSSRGTYEQYF
TRBV28	NA	TRBJ2-1	17	CASSSRGGESYYNEQFF
TRBV29-1	TRBD2	TRBJ2-2	13	CSVVAGVSGELFF
TRBV7-2	NA	TRBJ2-1	18	CASSLRSVRLGVGIKQFF
TRBV6-2/TRBV6-3	TRBD1	TRBJ1-1	17	CASSYDRDRGRRTEAFF
TRBV6-2/TRBV6-3	NA	TRBJ2-3	14	CASSFHAQSGTQYF
TRBV19	NA	TRBJ1-3	16	CATLENIEVSGNTIYF
TRBV10-1	NA	TRBJ1-1	15	CASSESSAGNTEAFF
TRBV19	TRBD1	TRBJ1-5	21	CASSIDGQGRGWANSNQPQHF
TRBV29-1	TRBD1	TRBJ1-4	14	CSVNDPDREGKLFF
TRBV18	TRBD2	TRBJ2-1	19	CASSPTGTSGLSSYNEQFF
TRBV30	NA	TRBJ1-3	17	CAWELGRVRVSGNTIYF
TRBV9	NA	TRBJ2-7	15	CASSPGPGSSYEQYF
TRBV5-1	NA	TRBJ1-5	16	CASSLGGPGFDQPQHF
TRBV10-3	NA	TRBJ1-1	19	CAISEELQVRSLNNSEAFF
TRBV18	NA	TRBJ1-1	15	CASSPGGALSTEAFF
TRBV9	NA	TRBJ1-1	13	CASSEELNTEAFF
TRBV5-3	TRBD1	TRBJ2-7	15	CARSLIWDRSYEQYF
TRBV30	NA	TRBJ1-6	15	CAWGSIRPGNSPLHF
TRBV2	NA	TRBJ2-2	14	CASSEGRFTGELFF
TRBV6-5	TRBD1	TRBJ2-7	15	CASSAADTGAKEQYF
TRBV6-8	TRBD1	TRBJ2-7	17	CASSPAGTGRYSYEQYF
TRBV3-1/TRBV3-2	NA	TRBJ1-1	14	CASGRGGRGAEAFF
TRBV4-3	NA	TRBJ1-1	11	CASSQGAEAFF
TRBV5-5	TRBD2	TRBJ2-3	14	CASLTGGDTDTQYF
TRBV7-2	NA	TRBJ2-1	14	CASSLMGGRNEQFF
TRBV6-5	TRBD1	TRBJ2-7	15	CASRDPRTGGDEQYF
TRBV5-1	TRBD1	TRBJ1-1	14	CASSHQGAEIEAFF
TRBV28	NA	TRBJ1-2	15	CASSPSRVGIHGYTF
TRBV9	TRBD1	TRBJ2-7	14	CASSPRTGAYEQYF
TRBV12-3/TRBV12-4	NA	TRBJ1-1	11	CASRVLTEAFF
TRBV21-1	NA	TRBJ1-6	19	CASSAGQGWPRKAHSPLHF
TRBV9	NA	TRBJ2-5	11	CASSESETQYF